A selection of T cell receptor beta chains follows, all from one sample in a study of T-cell reconstitution after alpha-beta-depleted transplantation in children. TCRdb redid the calling of the PCR reads with MiXCR, one entry per CDR3 protein. The sample lists about 490,000 distinct CDR3 sequences, about 10% occurring once. The sample in question was PBMCs, obtained before TCRalphabeta/CD19-depleted stem cell transplant. The receptors stem from a child aged 2-9 years with inherited bone marrow failure, due to receive a stem cell transplant. The CDR3 runs from the conserved cysteine through the conserved F or W. D genes are given only for firm matches. Only part of the rows carry a size: once, few, many, or a class if the clone is expanded.

TGTGCCAGCAGCTTGGCGGGACAGTGGGTCACTGAAGCTTTCTTT | CASSLAGQWVTEAFF | TRBJ1-1 | TRBD1 | TRBV11-2 | -
TGTGCCTGGAGGCGGCAGAGCTCCTACGAGCAGTACTTC | CAWRRQSSYEQYF | TRBJ2-7 | - | TRBV30 | many
TGTGCCAGCAGTTTTGTACCGGGACAGGGACGGTCCTATAATTCACCCCTCCACTTT | CASSFVPGQGRSYNSPLHF | TRBJ1-6 | TRBD1 | TRBV12-3/TRBV12-4 | -
TGCGCCAGCAGCCAAGTCCCAGGACCCTATGGCTACACCTTC | CASSQVPGPYGYTF | TRBJ1-2 | - | TRBV4-3 | few
TGTGCCAGCAGACCACAGGGGCTAGAGGAAGAAAAACTGTTTTTT | CASRPQGLEEEKLFF | TRBJ1-4 | TRBD1 | TRBV28 | -
TGCGCCAGCAGCTTGGGGGGCGCGGGGAGCACTGAAGCTTTCTTT | CASSLGGAGSTEAFF | TRBJ1-1 | - | TRBV5-1 | -
TGTGCCAGCAGCTCGGTCGGGGGGGTCCCTCCCCCCTATGGCTACACCTTC | CASSSVGGVPPPYGYTF | TRBJ1-2 | - | TRBV7-8 | few
TGCGCCAGCAGCCGGTCGGAGGGGGCTTACGAGCAGTACTTC | CASSRSEGAYEQYF | TRBJ2-7 | - | TRBV4-1 | once
TGTGCCAGCAGGACGACTAGCGGGAGGACCTACAATGAGCAGTTCTTC | CASRTTSGRTYNEQFF | TRBJ2-1 | TRBD2 | TRBV7-2 | many
TGTGCCAGCAGCCAAGATGCGGTTAGCACAGATACGCAGTATTTT | CASSQDAVSTDTQYF | TRBJ2-3 | - | TRBV3-1 | many
TGTGCCAGCAGGCCGATTGGCGGCTGGGAAAACCAAGAGACCCAGTACTTC | CASRPIGGWENQETQYF | TRBJ2-5 | - | TRBV27 | few
TGTGCCAGCAGCCAAGTAGGAGGGATTTACGAGCAGTACTTC | CASSQVGGIYEQYF | TRBJ2-7 | - | TRBV3-1 | once
TGTGCCAGCAGATCAACCCCGGGACTAGCGATTCATGAGCAGTTCTTC | CASRSTPGLAIHEQFF | TRBJ2-1 | TRBD2 | TRBV12-3/TRBV12-4 | many
TGTGCCAGCAGCCAAGAGGCCGAAATCCTCGGGGAGGACTATGGCTACACCTTC | CASSQEAEILGEDYGYTF | TRBJ1-2 | - | TRBV3-1 | many
TGTGCCAGCAGCAATCGCCCTAGCGCAACCCTCCATACGCAGTATTTT | CASSNRPSATLHTQYF | TRBJ2-3 | - | TRBV21-1 | many
TGTGCCTGGAGTGTACTTGGAGATCTGGGGGAGGCCAAGTACTTC | CAWSVLGDLGEAKYF | TRBJ2-5 | - | TRBV30 | few
TGTGCCAGCAGCTTGGTTCCCGCGCCGAGCTCCTACAATGAGCAGTTCTTC | CASSLVPAPSSYNEQFF | TRBJ2-1 | - | TRBV5-4 | many
TGTGCCAGCAGCCCCTGGGAGGGCGAGCAGTACTTC | CASSPWEGEQYF | TRBJ2-7 | TRBD2 | TRBV9 | many
TGTGCCAGCAGTTATGGCGGAGGGGTCTACGAGCAGTACTTC | CASSYGGGVYEQYF | TRBJ2-7 | - | TRBV6-2/TRBV6-3 | many
TGTGCCAGCAGCATTTTCGGCTACGAGCAGTACTTC | CASSIFGYEQYF | TRBJ2-7 | - | TRBV27 | -
TGTGCCAGCAAGCGGGACCGTTCCTACGAGCAGTACTTC | CASKRDRSYEQYF | TRBJ2-7 | TRBD2 | TRBV6-1 | few
TGCGCCAGCAGCCAAAAGGTGACAGGGCCCATGTACTTC | CASSQKVTGPMYF | TRBJ2-5 | TRBD1 | TRBV4-3 | many
TGTGCCACCATAAGGGGCGGCACTGAAGCTTTCTTT | CATIRGGTEAFF | TRBJ1-1 | - | TRBV6-1 | many
TGCAGCGTACCGGGACAGGGGGCCGTAGATACGCAGTATTTT | CSVPGQGAVDTQYF | TRBJ2-3 | TRBD1 | TRBV29-1 | many
TGTGCCAGCAGCTTAGGTGGAGCGGCCCAATCTACGCAGTATTTT | CASSLGGAAQSTQYF | TRBJ2-3 | - | TRBV7-9 | -
TGCAGTGCTAGAGATACTGGGGACGGTGACTCTGGAAACGCCATATATTTT | CSARDTGDGDSGNAIYF | TRBJ1-3 | - | TRBV20-1 | -
TGCAGTGCTAGAGCACTAGGAGCTTACAATGAGCAGTTCTTC | CSARALGAYNEQFF | TRBJ2-1 | - | TRBV20-1 | many
TGTGCCAGTAGTATATGGGGCCACCCTAGCGGAAGCACAGATACGCAGTATTTT | CASSIWGHPSGSTDTQYF | TRBJ2-3 | TRBD2 | TRBV19 | many
TGCAGCGTTGAAGATCCGGGGTCCTACGAGCAGTACTTC | CSVEDPGSYEQYF | TRBJ2-7 | - | TRBV29-1 | few
TGTGCCAGCAGCGCCCCGGCCCCATACGAGCAGTACTTC | CASSAPAPYEQYF | TRBJ2-7 | - | TRBV7-9 | many
TGTGCCAGCAGTCCCCTAGCGGGAGGGTTCCCCTACAATGAGCAGTTCTTC | CASSPLAGGFPYNEQFF | TRBJ2-1 | TRBD2 | TRBV28 | -